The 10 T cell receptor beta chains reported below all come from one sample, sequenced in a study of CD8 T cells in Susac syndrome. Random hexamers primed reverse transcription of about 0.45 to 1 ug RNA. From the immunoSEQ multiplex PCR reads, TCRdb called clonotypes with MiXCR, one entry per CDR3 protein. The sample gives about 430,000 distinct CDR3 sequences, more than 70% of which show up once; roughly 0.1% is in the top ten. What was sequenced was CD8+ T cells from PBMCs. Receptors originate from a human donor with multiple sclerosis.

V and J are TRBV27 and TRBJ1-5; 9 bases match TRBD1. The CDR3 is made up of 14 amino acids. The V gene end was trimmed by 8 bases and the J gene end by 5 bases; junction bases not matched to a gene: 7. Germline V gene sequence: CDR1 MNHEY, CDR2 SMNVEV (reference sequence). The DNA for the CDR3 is TGTGCCAGCGGCTACAGGGGGCCAGATCAGCCCCAGCATTTT. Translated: CASGYRGPDQPQHF.

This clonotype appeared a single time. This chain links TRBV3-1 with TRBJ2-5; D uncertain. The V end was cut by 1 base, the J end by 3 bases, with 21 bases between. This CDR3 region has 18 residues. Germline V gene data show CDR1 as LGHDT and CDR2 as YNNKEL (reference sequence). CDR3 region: CASSQVLLQRQSKETQYF. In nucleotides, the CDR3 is TGTGCCAGCAGCCAAGTACTTTTACAGAGGCAGTCCAAAGAGACCCAGTACTTC.

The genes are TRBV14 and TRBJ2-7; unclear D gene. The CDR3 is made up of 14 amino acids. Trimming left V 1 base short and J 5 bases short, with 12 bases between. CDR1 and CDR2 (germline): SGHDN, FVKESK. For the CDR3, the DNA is TGTGCCAGCAGCCAAGCCCCTAATCAGGACGAGCAGTACTTC. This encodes CASSQAPNQDEQYF. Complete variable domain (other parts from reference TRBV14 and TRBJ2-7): EAGVTQFPSHSVIEKGQTVTLRCDPISGHDNLYWYRRVMGKEIKFLLHFVKESKQDESGMPNNRFLAERTGGTYSTLKVQPAELEDSGVYFCASSQAPNQDEQYFGPGTRLTVT.

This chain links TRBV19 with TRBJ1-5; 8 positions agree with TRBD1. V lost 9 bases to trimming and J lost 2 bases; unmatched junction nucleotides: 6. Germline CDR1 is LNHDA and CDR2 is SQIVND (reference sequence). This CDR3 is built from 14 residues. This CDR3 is CASTTTGGNQPQHF. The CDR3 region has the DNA TGTGCCAGCACCACGACAGGGGGCAATCAGCCCCAGCATTTT. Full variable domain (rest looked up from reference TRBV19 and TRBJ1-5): DGGITQSPKYLFRKEGQNVTLSCEQNLNHDAMYWYRQDPGQGLRLIYYSQIVNDFQKGDIAEGYSVSREKKESFPLTVTSAQKNPTAFYLCASTTTGGNQPQHFGDGTRLSIL.

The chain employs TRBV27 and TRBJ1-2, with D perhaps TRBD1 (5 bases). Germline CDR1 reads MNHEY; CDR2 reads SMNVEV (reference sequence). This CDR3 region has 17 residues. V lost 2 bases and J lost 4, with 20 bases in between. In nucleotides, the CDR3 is TGTGCCAGCAGTTTAAACAGACTCGGGGGAGCCTCCTATGGCTACACCTTC. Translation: CASSLNRLGGASYGYTF.

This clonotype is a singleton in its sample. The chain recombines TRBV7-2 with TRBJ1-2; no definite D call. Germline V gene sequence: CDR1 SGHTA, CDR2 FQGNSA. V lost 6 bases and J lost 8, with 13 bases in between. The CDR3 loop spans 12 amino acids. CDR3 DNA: TGTGCCAGCAGTCGAGAGGGAAAAGGCTACACCTTC. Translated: CASSREGKGYTF. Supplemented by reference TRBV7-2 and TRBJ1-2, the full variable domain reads GAGVSQSPSNKVTEKGKDVELRCDPISGHTALYWYRQSLGQGLEFLIYFQGNSAPDKSGLPSDRFSAERTGGSVSTLTIQRTQQEDSAVYLCASSREGKGYTFGSGTRLTVV.

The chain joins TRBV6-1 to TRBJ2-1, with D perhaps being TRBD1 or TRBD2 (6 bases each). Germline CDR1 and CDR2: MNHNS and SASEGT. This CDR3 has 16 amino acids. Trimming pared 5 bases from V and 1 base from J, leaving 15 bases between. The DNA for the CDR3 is TGTGCCAGCAGTCTCATCTCGGGGGCTTCCTACAATGAGCAGTTCTTC. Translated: CASSLISGASYNEQFF.

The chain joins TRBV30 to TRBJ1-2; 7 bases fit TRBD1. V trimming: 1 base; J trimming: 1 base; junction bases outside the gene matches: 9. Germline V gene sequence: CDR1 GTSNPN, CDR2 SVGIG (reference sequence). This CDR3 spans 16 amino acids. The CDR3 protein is CAWSGVTGTHNYGYTF. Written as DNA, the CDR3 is TGTGCCTGGAGTGGAGTGACAGGGACTCATAACTATGGCTACACCTTC.

Written as DNA, the CDR3 is TGTGCCAGCAGCTGGGACAACACAGATACGCAGTATTTT. It encodes CASSWDNTDTQYF. The chain recombines TRBV11-2 with TRBJ2-3; possibly TRBD1 for D (6 bases). The germline V gene has CDR1 SGHAT and CDR2 FQNNGV. Trimming left V 4 bases short and J 2 bases short, with 7 bases between. The CDR3 spans 13 residues.

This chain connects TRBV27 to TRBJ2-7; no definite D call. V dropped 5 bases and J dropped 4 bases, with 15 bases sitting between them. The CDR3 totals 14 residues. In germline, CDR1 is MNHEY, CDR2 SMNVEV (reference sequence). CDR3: CASSIIPRSYEQYF. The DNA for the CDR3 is TGTGCCAGCAGTATAATACCAAGATCATACGAGCAGTACTTC.